What follows are 15 T cell receptor beta chains derived from one specimen sequenced in a study of T cell changes during pregnancy in multiple sclerosis. Assay: immunoSEQ multiplex PCR; the TCRdb copy retains only in-frame clones and omits some. The profile covers tens of thousands of clones, with over 80% appearing a single time and more than 1% taken by the ten largest. The sequenced sample was peripheral blood, obtained in the first trimester of pregnancy. These receptors all come from a female donor with multiple sclerosis, enrolled in a pregnancy study.

The rearrangement uses TRBV30 and TRBJ2-3; TRBD2 matches at 8 bases. Per the germline V gene, CDR1 is GTSNPN and CDR2 is SVGIG (reference sequence). V shed 2 bases, J shed 4 bases, and the junction held 8 bases outside the gene matches. The CDR3 extends over 15 amino acids. The CDR3: CAWSFPSGRADTQYF. The CDR3 DNA sequence: TGTGCCTGGAGTTTCCCGAGCGGGAGAGCAGATACGCAGTATTTT.

The J gene is TRBJ2-1, the V gene TRBV27; 7 bases agree with TRBD2. The CDR3 runs 15 residues. V dropped 2 bases and J dropped 7; count of bases not matched to a gene: 8. CDR1 and CDR2 from the germline V gene are MNHEY and SMNVEV (reference sequence). The CDR3 coding sequence is TGTGCCAGCAGTTTACGGGGCGGGAGAGGGAATGAGCAGTTCTTC. Its protein is CASSLRGGRGNEQFF.

The chain joins TRBV5-1 to TRBJ2-7, with 9 bases that match TRBD2. V gave up 1 base and J gave up 3 bases; unmatched junction bases: 5. The germline gives CDR1 SGHRS, CDR2 YFSETQ. The CDR3 extends over 15 amino acids. The CDR3 protein is CASSLLAGSSYEQYF. Here the CDR3 DNA reads TGCGCCAGCAGCTTGCTAGCGGGGAGTAGCTACGAGCAGTACTTC.

V and J are TRBV5-1 and TRBJ2-3, with 7 bases that match TRBD2. V lost 4 bases and J lost 0; bases outside the gene matches: 5. Looked up from germline, CDR1 is SGHRS and CDR2 is YFSETQ. The CDR3 contains 15 residues. As DNA, the CDR3 is TGCGCCAGCAGCAGCGGGATGCCTAGCACAGATACGCAGTATTTT. It yields the protein CASSSGMPSTDTQYF. Using reference TRBV5-1 and TRBJ2-3 for the parts outside the CDR3, the full variable domain is KAGVTQTPRYLIKTRGQQVTLSCSPISGHRSVSWYQQTPGQGLQFLFEYFSETQRNKGNFPGRFSGRQFSNSRSEMNVSTLELGDSALYLCASSSGMPSTDTQYFGPGTRLTVL.

The chain carries TRBV7-9 and TRBJ2-1, with TRBD1 matching over 8 bases. This CDR3 is built from 13 residues. Germline V gene data show CDR1 as SEHNR and CDR2 as FQNEAQ (reference sequence). V shed 3 bases and J 9 bases; nucleotides not matched to a gene: 4. This CDR3 reads CASSFSGGGEQFF. DNA for the CDR3: TGTGCCAGCAGCTTCTCAGGGGGCGGTGAGCAGTTCTTC.

The chain is built from TRBV6-5 and TRBJ2-7; D remains unclear. Germline values: CDR1 MNHEY, CDR2 SVGAGI. V gave up 6 bases and J gave up 2 bases, with 11 bases separating them. The CDR3 runs to 13 residues. The CDR3: CASSPPATYEQYF. The CDR3 nucleotides read TGTGCCAGCAGCCCCCCCGCGACCTACGAGCAGTACTTC.

The genes are TRBV29-1 and TRBJ2-7; TRBD1 might be the D (5 bases). The length of the CDR3 is 16 residues. Trimming cost V 0 bases and J 5 bases, with 20 bases left between them. Germline CDR1 reads SQVTM; CDR2 reads ANQGSEA. Written as DNA, the CDR3 is TGCAGCGTTGAAGATCGTAAAGGGGAAATAGGTAACGAGCAGTACTTC. Protein product: CSVEDRKGEIGNEQYF.

This chain uses TRBV6-1 with TRBJ1-1; D perhaps matches TRBD1 (5 bases). Germline CDR1 MNHNS, CDR2 SASEGT. The CDR3 has 14 amino acids. V lost 6 bases to trimming and J lost 3 bases, with 14 bases between them. CDR3 loop: CASSKGGEYTEAFF. In nucleotides, the CDR3 is TGTGCCAGCAGCAAGGGAGGGGAATACACTGAAGCTTTCTTT.

This clone was seen only a few times. The chain is built from TRBV19 and TRBJ1-4; the D is unclear. V shed 8 bases and J shed 0 bases, with 10 bases lying between them. This CDR3 is built from 14 residues. Germline CDR1 is LNHDA and CDR2 is SQIVND (reference sequence). The CDR3 DNA sequence: TGTGCCAGTTCGAGGATTGCAACTAATGAAAAACTGTTTTTT. It specifies CASSRIATNEKLFF.

This chain connects TRBV27 to TRBJ2-7; D is unresolved. The germline V gene encodes CDR1 MNHEY and CDR2 SMNVEV (reference sequence). The CDR3 is 15 residues long. Trimming took off 6 bases at V and 3 bases at J, with 18 bases between the two ends. The CDR3 DNA reads as TGTGCCAGCAGCGATATAGCCCGCTGGTACTACGAGCAGTACTTC. This translates into CASSDIARWYYEQYF.

The chain joins TRBV14 to TRBJ1-6; D uncertain. V dropped 1 base and J dropped 0 bases, with 10 bases sitting between them. Per germline, CDR1 SGHDN and CDR2 FVKESK. The CDR3 runs 17 residues. The CDR3 DNA reads as TGTGCCAGCAGCCAAGCTAGAATACTCTCCTATAATTCACCCCTCCACTTT. Translating gives CASSQARILSYNSPLHF.

This rearrangement joins TRBV29-1 to TRBJ2-1; 7 positions agree with TRBD2. Germline CDR1 and CDR2: SQVTM and ANQGSEA. The CDR3 spans 14 residues. The V and J ends lost 6 bases and 1 base, in that order; junction bases with no gene match: 6. The CDR3 loop reads CSVLRGGSYNEQFF. The CDR3 bases are TGCAGCGTCTTACGCGGGGGTTCCTACAATGAGCAGTTCTTC.

The CDR3 protein is CASSKKPPAGKYEKLFF. CDR3 nucleotide sequence: TGTGCCAGCAGCAAAAAACCCCCCGCAGGGAAGTATGAAAAACTGTTTTTT. The gene calls are TRBV21-1 and TRBJ1-4; TRBD1, as called in the table, went unchecked against the DNA. TRBV21-1 is a documented pseudogene. The CDR3 totals 17 residues.

This clone was recorded only once. V and J are TRBV29-1 and TRBJ1-2; 10 positions match TRBD1. Germline CDR1 SQVTM, CDR2 ANQGSEA. After removal of 3 bases from V and 0 bases from J, the junction contained 1 base not matched to a gene. The CDR3 runs to 14 residues. The CDR3 is CSVDGTGANYGYTF. CDR3 bases: TGCAGCGTTGACGGGACAGGGGCTAACTATGGCTACACCTTC.

This clone came up once. The chain is built from TRBV18 and TRBJ2-3; 12 nucleotides match TRBD2. V shed 3 bases and J 4 bases; nucleotides not matched to a gene: 2. The CDR3 is 15 amino acids. Per germline, CDR1 KGHSH and CDR2 LQKENI. CDR3 DNA: TGTGCCAGCTCACCGCGACTAGCGGGAGCAGATACGCAGTATTTT. Residues: CASSPRLAGADTQYF.